These 14 T cell receptor beta chains were all obtained from the same sample, sequenced in a study of T-cell reconstitution after alpha-beta-depleted transplantation in children. Unique molecular identifiers were incorporated when the TCRbeta library was constructed. In TCRdb, the PCR reads were re-called with MiXCR into one record per CDR3 protein. The table includes around 580,000 distinct CDR3 sequences, 27% detected once. The starting material was PBMCs, obtained before TCRalphabeta/CD19-depleted stem cell transplant. Every receptor here comes from a boy younger than two with Wiskott-Aldrich syndrome, due to receive a stem cell transplant.

V and J are TRBV11-2 and TRBJ2-3; D is undetermined. With 6 bases removed from V and 0 bases from J, the gap between germline ends came to 7 bases. The CDR3 contains 13 residues. Germline V gene data show CDR1 as SGHAT and CDR2 as FQNNGV. The CDR3 region has the DNA TGTGCCAGCAGGGCGTCTAGCACAGATACGCAGTATTTT. Translation: CASRASSTDTQYF.

This clonotype turned up a few times. The chain has TRBV20-1 and TRBJ2-7; 10 bases are a match to TRBD2. Germline-derived CDR1 and CDR2 are DFQATT and SNEGSKA (reference sequence). The CDR3 extends over 17 amino acids. The V segment lost 0 bases and the J segment 3 bases; nucleotides outside the gene matches: 11. The CDR3 is CSARESGWASGSYEQYF. In DNA form, the CDR3 reads TGCAGTGCTAGAGAGAGCGGATGGGCTAGCGGGAGCTACGAGCAGTACTTC.

The CDR3 DNA follows: TGTGCCAGCAGCTCAGGAGGAACCTCTGGCGAGCAGTACTTC. This sequence encodes CASSSGGTSGEQYF. The chain couples TRBV7-8 to TRBJ2-7; perhaps TRBD2 as D (5 bases). Germline V gene sequence: CDR1 SGHVS, CDR2 FQNEAQ. The CDR3 totals 14 residues. Trimming shortened V by 4 bases and J by 6 bases, and 16 bases separated the two germline ends.

The chain uses TRBV10-3 and TRBJ2-3; no clear D. V gave up 0 bases and J gave up 0 bases, with 7 bases separating them. This CDR3 has 15 residues. Germline assignment: CDR1 ENHRY and CDR2 SYGVKD. CDR3 in amino acids: CAISESRDSTDTQYF. The CDR3 DNA is TGTGCCATCAGTGAGTCCCGTGATAGCACAGATACGCAGTATTTT.

This clonotype was seen more than once but under ten times. The V call is TRBV20-1, the J call TRBJ2-1; perhaps TRBD2 as D (6 bases). Trimming stripped 3 bases from V and 1 base from J, with 16 bases between. This CDR3 has 16 residues. In germline, CDR1 is DFQATT, CDR2 SNEGSKA (reference sequence). Here the CDR3 reads CSASPEGGPSYNEQFF. CDR3 coding DNA: TGCAGTGCTAGCCCTGAGGGAGGACCTTCCTACAATGAGCAGTTCTTC.

V is TRBV6-4 and J is TRBJ2-2; the match to TRBD2 covers 8 bases. Germline V CDR1 and CDR2: MRHNA, SNTAGT. CDR3 length: 20 residues. J was trimmed by 7 bases and V by 6 bases; bases with no gene match: 25. The CDR3 bases are TGTGCCAGCAGAGGACCTGCGAGTCGGGGTCGGGAGGGCCGGGTCGGGGAGCTGTTTTTT. Its translation: CASRGPASRGREGRVGELFF.

This clonotype was seen a handful of times. V usage is TRBV20-1 and J usage is TRBJ2-3; D gene uncertain. Germline V lookup: CDR1 DFQATT, CDR2 SNEGSKA (reference sequence). V was clipped by 6 bases and J by 3 bases, with 10 bases between them. This CDR3 region has 12 residues. Here the CDR3 reads CSAPIITDTQYF. In nucleotides, the CDR3 is TGCAGTGCCCCGATTATAACAGATACGCAGTATTTT.

Only a few counts were recorded for this clonotype. The genes are TRBV28 and TRBJ2-3, with D hard to call. The germline CDR1 and CDR2 sequences are MDHEN and SYDVKM. V lost 2 bases and J lost 6, with 9 bases in between. CDR3 length: 13 residues. Written as DNA, the CDR3 is TGTGCCAGCAGTTTACTCCAGGCGGATACGCAGTATTTT. Translating gives CASSLLQADTQYF.

This clonotype was counted at least ten times. The V call is TRBV11-2, the J call TRBJ2-7; no reliable D call. The length of the CDR3 is 13 residues. V was shortened by 1 base and J by 5 bases, with 9 bases between the two germline ends. Germline values: CDR1 SGHAT, CDR2 FQNNGV. The CDR3 sequence is CASSLVGQNEQYF. The CDR3 DNA sequence: TGTGCCAGCAGCTTAGTCGGTCAGAACGAGCAGTACTTC.

The chain employs TRBV5-1 and TRBJ2-5; D not certain. CDR1 SGHRS and CDR2 YFSETQ come from the germline V gene. V was pared by 3 bases and J by 2 bases, with 5 bases between. This CDR3 is 12 amino acids long. This chain's CDR3 is CASSSQQETQYF. Here the CDR3 DNA reads TGCGCCAGCAGCTCCCAACAAGAGACCCAGTACTTC.

The table lists this clonotype with a few counts. The chain carries TRBV4-2 and TRBJ2-1, with 8 bases lining up with TRBD2. This CDR3 has 17 residues. Germline CDR1 is LGHNA and CDR2 is YNFKEQ. Germline trimming cut 0 bases from V and 4 bases from J; bases unmatched to any gene: 8. In DNA form, the CDR3 reads TGTGCCAGCAGCCAAGAGCCGAGCGGGAGCCATTACAATGAGCAGTTCTTC. Translation: CASSQEPSGSHYNEQFF.

This clonotype showed up many times. The rearrangement joins TRBV5-1 to TRBJ2-1; D is ambiguous. The V gene's germline CDR1 is SGHRS and CDR2 YFSETQ. Trimming stripped 4 bases from V and 4 bases from J, with 12 bases between. The CDR3 is made up of 14 amino acids. CDR3 sequence (DNA): TGCGCCAGCAGCCCTGGACCCCCGTACAATGAGCAGTTCTTC. Translating it yields CASSPGPPYNEQFF.

V gene TRBV5-1 combines with J gene TRBJ2-1; 9 bases match TRBD1. This CDR3 region has 15 residues. Germline V gene sequence: CDR1 SGHRS, CDR2 YFSETQ. V trimming: 0 bases; J trimming: 8 bases; junction bases outside the gene matches: 6. The CDR3 DNA reads TGCGCCAGCAGCTTGGGGGACAGGGTGCGGTATGAGCAGTTCTTC. Encoded protein: CASSLGDRVRYEQFF.

The rearrangement uses TRBV5-1 and TRBJ2-7, with 10 bases matching TRBD2. This CDR3 has 16 residues. The germline V gene encodes CDR1 SGHRS and CDR2 YFSETQ. Unmatched junction bases numbered 13, after V lost 3 bases and J lost 7 bases. The CDR3 nucleotides are TGCGCCAGCAGCTCCCCCAGCGGGAGGGCCGTGAGGGAGCAGTACTTC. It codes for CASSSPSGRAVREQYF.